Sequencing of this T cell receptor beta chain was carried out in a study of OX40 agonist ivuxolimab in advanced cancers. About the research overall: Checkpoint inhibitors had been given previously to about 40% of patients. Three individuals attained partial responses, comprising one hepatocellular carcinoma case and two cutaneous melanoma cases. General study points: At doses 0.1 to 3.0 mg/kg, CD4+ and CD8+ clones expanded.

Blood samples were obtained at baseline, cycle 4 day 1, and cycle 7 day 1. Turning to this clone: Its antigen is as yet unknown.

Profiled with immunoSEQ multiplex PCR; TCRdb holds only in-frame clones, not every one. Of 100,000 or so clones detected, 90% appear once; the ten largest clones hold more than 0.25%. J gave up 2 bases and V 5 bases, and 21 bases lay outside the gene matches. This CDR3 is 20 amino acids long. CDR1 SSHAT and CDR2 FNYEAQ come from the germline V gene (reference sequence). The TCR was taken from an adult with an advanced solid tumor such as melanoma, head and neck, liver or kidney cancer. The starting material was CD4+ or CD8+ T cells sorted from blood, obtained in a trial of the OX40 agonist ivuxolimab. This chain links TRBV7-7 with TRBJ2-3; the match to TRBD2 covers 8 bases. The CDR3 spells CASSRSPPLGAGVTTDTQYF. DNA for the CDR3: TGTGCCAGCAGCAGGTCCCCCCCTCTCGGAGCGGGAGTTACCACAGATACGCAGTATTTT.